This T cell receptor (beta chain) was obtained from a study of human T cells and chemical hapten exposure. V was cut by 3 bases and J by 4 bases, with 13 bases left in between. Germline V gene lookup returns CDR1 MNHNS and CDR2 SASEGT. CDR3 length equals 15 residues. Someone pulled total RNA out of unfractionated whole blood. During construction of the library, unique molecular identifiers were attached to individual cDNA molecules for quantitative, reproducible TCR counting. TCRdb fed the 5' RACE reads into MiXCR, producing one record per CDR3 protein. Seen here are fewer than 150,000 distinct CDR3 sequences, around a fifth observed once, and the top ten hold about 3%.

This TCR was recovered from a human donor in good health. The J gene is TRBJ1-5, the V gene TRBV6-1; perhaps TRBD1 as D (5 bases). DNA for the CDR3: TGTGCCAGCAGTGAGGGTCAGGGATGGAATCAGCCCCAGCATTTT. It encodes CASSEGQGWNQPQHF.